A single T cell receptor (beta chain) is shown here with its context. Its antigen is not known. This CDR3 region has 16 residues. The germline V gene encodes CDR1 SGHAT and CDR2 FQNNGV. Trimming removed 3 bases from V and 1 base from J, with 15 bases in between. Clones were read by immunoSEQ multiplex PCR, and TCRdb kept only the in-frame ones, dropping some. This sample carries some 31,000 clones, around 94% of them seen once, and the ten largest clones take about 2.5%. This record belongs to a study of PD-1 blockade in classical Hodgkin lymphoma. Study-level points and caveats: With respect to the repertoire differences, their causes, possibly disease activity or prior therapy, remain undefined. At baseline, newly diagnosed patients reportedly showed less TCR diversity than healthy donors.

Time point meaning: newly diagnosed, previously untreated cHL patient sample. Investigators turned to newly diagnosed, untreated classical Hodgkin lymphoma PBMCs for comparison. Source material: peripheral blood mononuclear cells (PBMCs). The sequence came from a human donor with classical Hodgkin lymphoma. The J gene is TRBJ1-1, the V gene TRBV11-2, with D tentatively TRBD1 (6 bases). The CDR3 protein is CASSFPFQGRNTEAFF. The DNA for the CDR3 is TGTGCCAGCAGCTTTCCTTTCCAGGGGAGGAACACTGAAGCTTTCTTT.